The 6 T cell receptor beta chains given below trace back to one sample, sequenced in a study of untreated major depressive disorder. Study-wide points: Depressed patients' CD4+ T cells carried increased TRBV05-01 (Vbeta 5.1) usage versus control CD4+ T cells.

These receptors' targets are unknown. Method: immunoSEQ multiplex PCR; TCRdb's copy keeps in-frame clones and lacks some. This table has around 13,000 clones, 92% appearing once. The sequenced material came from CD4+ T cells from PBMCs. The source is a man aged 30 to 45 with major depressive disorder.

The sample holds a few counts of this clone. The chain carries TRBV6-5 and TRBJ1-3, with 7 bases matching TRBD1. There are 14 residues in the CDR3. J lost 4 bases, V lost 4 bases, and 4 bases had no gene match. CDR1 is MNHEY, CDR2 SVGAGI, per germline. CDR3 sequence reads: CASSSTGAGNTIYF. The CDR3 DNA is TGTGCCAGCAGTTCTACAGGGGCAGGAAACACCATATATTTT.

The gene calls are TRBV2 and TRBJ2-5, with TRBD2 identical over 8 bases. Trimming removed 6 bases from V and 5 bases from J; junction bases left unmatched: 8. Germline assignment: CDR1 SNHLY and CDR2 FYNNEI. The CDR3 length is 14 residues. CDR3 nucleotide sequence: TGTGCCAGCAGAAAGTCCGGGGGGGGCGAGACCCAGTACTTC. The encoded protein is CASRKSGGGETQYF.

The DNA of the CDR3 is TGTGCCTGGAGTGTAGACTATGGGACAGAGACCGGGGAGCTGTTTTTT. Translation: CAWSVDYGTETGELFF. The V gene is TRBV30, the J gene TRBJ2-2; 7 bases fit TRBD1. In germline, CDR1 is GTSNPN, CDR2 SVGIG (reference sequence). CDR3 length: 16 residues. The J segment lost 5 bases and the V segment lost 0 bases, leaving 9 bases of the junction unmatched.

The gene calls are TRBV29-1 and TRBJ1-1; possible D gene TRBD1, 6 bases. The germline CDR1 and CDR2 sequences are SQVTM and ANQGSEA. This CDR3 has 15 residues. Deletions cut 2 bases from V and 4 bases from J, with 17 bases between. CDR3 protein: CSVEKNRGLITEAFF. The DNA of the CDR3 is TGCAGCGTTGAAAAGAACCGGGGGCTGATCACTGAAGCTTTCTTT.

CDR3 sequence (DNA): TGTGCCAGCAGCTACGACAGGGGGCTGGATACGCAGTATTTT. This gives the protein CASSYDRGLDTQYF. The chain joins TRBV9 to TRBJ2-3; TRBD1 matches at 10 bases. Germline V gene lookup returns CDR1 SGDLS and CDR2 YYNGEE. The CDR3 extends over 14 amino acids. The J segment lost 6 bases and the V segment lost 4 bases, leaving 5 bases of the junction unmatched.

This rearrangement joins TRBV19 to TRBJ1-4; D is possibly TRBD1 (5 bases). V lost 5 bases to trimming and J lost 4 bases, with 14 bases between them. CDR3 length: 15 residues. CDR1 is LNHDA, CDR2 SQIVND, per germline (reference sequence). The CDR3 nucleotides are TGTGCCAGTAGTGAACCGGGACCGATTAATGAAAAACTGTTTTTT. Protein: CASSEPGPINEKLFF.